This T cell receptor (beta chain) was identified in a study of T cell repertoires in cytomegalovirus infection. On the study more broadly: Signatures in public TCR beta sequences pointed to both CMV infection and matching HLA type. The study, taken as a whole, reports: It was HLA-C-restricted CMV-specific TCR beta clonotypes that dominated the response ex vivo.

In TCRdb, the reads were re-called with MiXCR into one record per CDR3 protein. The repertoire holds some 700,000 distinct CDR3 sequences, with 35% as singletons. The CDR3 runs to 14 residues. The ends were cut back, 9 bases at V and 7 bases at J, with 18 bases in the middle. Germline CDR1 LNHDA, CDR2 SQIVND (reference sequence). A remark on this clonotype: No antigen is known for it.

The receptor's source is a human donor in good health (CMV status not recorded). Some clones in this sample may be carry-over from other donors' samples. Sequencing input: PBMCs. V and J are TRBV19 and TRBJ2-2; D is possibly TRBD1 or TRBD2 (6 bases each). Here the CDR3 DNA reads TGTGCCAGCTCCACTGGGGGGCAAGTCGGGGAGCTGTTTTTT. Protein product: CASSTGGQVGELFF.